The next 20 T cell receptor beta chains were all read from a single sample in a study of beta chain features in type 1 diabetes (dated by TCRdb to about 2018). Receptors were amplified or captured by the immunoSEQ multiplex PCR assay. All of the isolated RNA was reverse transcribed with the High Capacity cDNA Reverse Transcription Kit, so expressed TCRB transcripts were sequenced. In its TCRdb copy, this immuneACCESS table keeps in-frame sequences only and misses some clones. Where compared with another copy, unresolved V genes explain less than half of these, and the others have no known cause. The sample contains 150,000 to 200,000 clones, approximately 9.1% of them found a single time. The leading ten clones occupy 2% to 3% of the sample. The specimen sequenced was central memory CD4+ T cells from blood. The source is a woman aged 18-29 years in good health.

This clone has only a few counts. The gene calls are TRBV7-9 and TRBJ2-1, with 9 bases aligning to TRBD1. The CDR3 sequence is 11 residues long. With 5 bases clipped from V and 14 bases from J, the junction kept 4 bases outside the gene matches. Germline CDR1 reads SEHNR; CDR2 reads FQNEAQ (reference sequence). CDR3 amino acids: CASSRRDREFF. The DNA for the CDR3 is TGTGCCAGCAGCCGCCGGGACAGGGAGTTCTTC.

Only a few counts were recorded for this clone. The genes are TRBV5-1 and TRBJ1-1; 7 bases are a match to TRBD1. There are 14 residues in the CDR3. CDR1 and CDR2 from the germline V gene are SGHRS and YFSETQ. V trimming: 3 bases; J trimming: 1 base; junction bases outside the gene matches: 3. CDR3 sequence reads: CASSSGQWNTEAFF. CDR3 nucleotides: TGCGCCAGCAGCTCGGGACAGTGGAACACTGAAGCTTTCTTT.

In its sample, this clone is medium-sized. The chain couples TRBV7-2 to TRBJ2-1, with 11 nucleotides matching TRBD2. The CDR3 runs to 16 residues. V lost 2 bases, J lost 10 bases, and 10 bases stayed unmatched. The V gene's germline CDR1 is SGHTA and CDR2 FQGNSA. CDR3 region: CASSLWGGLAGGEQFF. CDR3 nucleotide sequence: TGTGCCAGCAGCTTATGGGGGGGTCTAGCGGGAGGAGAGCAGTTCTTC.

This clone was recorded a few times. In the same sample, other DNA sequences code for this CDR3. This sequence joins TRBV2 and TRBJ1-2; 10 bases are a match to TRBD1. Germline V gene data show CDR1 as SNHLY and CDR2 as FYNNEI. The CDR3 is made up of 13 amino acids. V dropped 3 bases and J dropped 5; count of bases not matched to a gene: 0. The CDR3 DNA is TGTGCCAGCAGTGAGGGACAGGGGTATGGCTACACCTTC. Amino acids: CASSEGQGYGYTF.

This clone was recorded a few times. The chain employs TRBV18 and TRBJ2-3; D unresolved. CDR1 is KGHSH and CDR2 is LQKENI in the germline V gene. The CDR3 contains 13 residues. Between the trimmed V and J ends, which lost 3 bases and 0 bases, there was a span of 4 bases. CDR3 residues: CASSPMSTDTQYF. The CDR3 nucleotides read TGTGCCAGCTCACCTATGAGCACAGATACGCAGTATTTT.

The chain is built from TRBV4-2 and TRBJ1-6; possible D gene TRBD1, 5 bases. The germline V gene encodes CDR1 LGHNA and CDR2 YNFKEQ. V gave up 4 bases and J gave up 7 bases, with 20 bases separating them. The CDR3 covers 17 residues. CDR3 loop: CASSRQRAAGVNSPLHF. The CDR3 DNA reads as TGTGCCAGCAGCCGACAAAGGGCGGCGGGGGTGAATTCACCCCTCCACTTT.

The sample holds a few counts of this clone. The chain couples TRBV7-9 to TRBJ2-5; a weak D match, TRBD1 (6 bases). CDR1 is SEHNR, CDR2 FQNEAQ, per germline (reference sequence). The CDR3 runs 14 residues. Trimming stripped 5 bases from V and 2 bases from J, with 12 bases between. The CDR3 region is CASSRGGGQETQYF. CDR3 bases: TGTGCCAGCAGCCGTGGGGGCGGTCAAGAGACCCAGTACTTC.

CDR3 sequence reads: CASAPSVTAGGGETQYF. CDR3 nucleotides: TGTGCCAGCGCCCCCTCTGTAACGGCGGGAGGAGGAGAGACCCAGTACTTC. The chain links TRBV18 to TRBJ2-5; 8 nucleotides match TRBD2. CDR1 is KGHSH and CDR2 is LQKENI in the germline V gene. Trimming removed 8 bases from V and 4 bases from J; junction bases left unmatched: 18. The CDR3 is 17 amino acids.

This clone was seen a handful of times. The chain carries TRBV18 and TRBJ1-1; a possible D gene is TRBD1 (5 bases). Looked up from germline, CDR1 is KGHSH and CDR2 is LQKENI. Trimming took 4 bases from V and 8 from J, leaving 14 bases between them. The CDR3 consists of 13 residues. CDR3 amino acids: CASSRGFDSEAFF. The CDR3 DNA follows: TGTGCCAGCTCACGGGGTTTCGACAGCGAAGCTTTCTTT.

V is TRBV29-1 and J is TRBJ1-3, with no clear D. The CDR3 runs to 11 residues. Germline-derived CDR1 and CDR2 are SQVTM and ANQGSEA. Trimming took off 4 bases at V and 8 bases at J, with 9 bases between the two ends. The CDR3 is CSVGGFDTIYF. The CDR3 nucleotides are TGCAGCGTTGGAGGGTTCGACACCATATATTTT.

Only a few counts were recorded for this clone. The V call is TRBV9, the J call TRBJ2-1, with TRBD2 matching over 12 bases. Germline-derived CDR1 and CDR2 are SGDLS and YYNGEE. The CDR3 consists of 15 residues. V gave up 6 bases and J gave up 7 bases; unmatched junction bases: 8. The CDR3 DNA is TGTGCCAGCACCCCTAGCGGGAGGGCCGGGAATGAGCAGTTCTTC. This gives the protein CASTPSGRAGNEQFF.

This clone has just a few counts. This sequence joins TRBV7-2 and TRBJ2-2; D is perhaps TRBD1 (6 bases). V was trimmed by 2 bases and J by 6 bases, leaving 10 bases between them. The CDR3 is 14 amino acids. Germline V lookup: CDR1 SGHTA, CDR2 FQGNSA. CDR3 nucleotides: TGTGCCAGCAGCTTACAGGGGCTCCCCGGGGAGCTGTTTTTT. It codes for CASSLQGLPGELFF.

This clone was recorded a few times. The chain links TRBV9 to TRBJ1-1; no clear D. In germline, CDR1 is SGDLS, CDR2 YYNGEE. V lost 4 bases to trimming and J lost 7 bases, with 11 bases between them. This CDR3 has 12 amino acids. In DNA form, the CDR3 reads TGTGCCAGCAGCCCCCTAGGCTTTGAAGCTTTCTTT. This codes for CASSPLGFEAFF.

V gene TRBV5-1 combines with J gene TRBJ2-3; 11 nucleotides align to TRBD2. The junction had 3 bases not matched to a gene; V was cut back by 4 bases and J by 2 bases. There are 15 residues in the CDR3. Germline CDR1 SGHRS, CDR2 YFSETQ. The CDR3 DNA follows: TGCGCCAGCAGCCGACTAGCGGGGACCACAGATACGCAGTATTTT. Amino acid sequence: CASSRLAGTTDTQYF.

This clone has more than one count but fewer than ten. The chain recombines TRBV18 with TRBJ1-2; D is undetermined. Looked up from germline, CDR1 is KGHSH and CDR2 is LQKENI. Trimming removed 0 bases from V and 4 bases from J, with 18 bases in between. The CDR3 length is 17 residues. Here the CDR3 reads CASSPPDYTRTSYGYTF. CDR3 in DNA: TGTGCCAGCTCACCACCGGACTACACCAGGACCAGCTATGGCTACACCTTC.

This clone turned up a few times. This chain uses TRBV4-2 with TRBJ1-1; 10 bases are a match to TRBD1. Germline V lookup: CDR1 LGHNA, CDR2 YNFKEQ. The length of the CDR3 is 17 residues. The ends lost 4 bases at V and 1 base at J; junction bases unmatched: 9. The chain's CDR3 is CASSRVTGGEGNTEAFF. The CDR3 nucleotides are TGTGCCAGCAGCCGAGTGACAGGGGGCGAAGGGAACACTGAAGCTTTCTTT.

This clone was found a few times. CDR3 nucleotide sequence: TGTGCCAGCAGCCCGGGACAAGGCTTTGACATTCAGTACTTC. Residues: CASSPGQGFDIQYF. The chain is built from TRBV11-2 and TRBJ2-4; possible D gene TRBD1, 6 bases. The V gene's germline CDR1 is SGHAT and CDR2 FQNNGV. V was pared by 5 bases and J by 8 bases, with 16 bases between. This CDR3 region has 14 residues.

The V call is TRBV7-6, the J call TRBJ2-1; the match to TRBD2 covers 7 bases. This CDR3 region has 13 residues. Germline V lookup: CDR1 SGHVS, CDR2 FNYEAQ. V lost 5 bases, J lost 6 bases, and 4 bases stayed unmatched. The CDR3 DNA reads as TGTGCCAGCAGCCCGGGGACTACCAATGAGCAGTTCTTC. Protein sequence: CASSPGTTNEQFF.

This clone was seen a handful of times. V is TRBV11-3 and J is TRBJ2-3; 9 bases are a match to TRBD2. The CDR3 is 17 amino acids. Germline CDR1 SGHNT, CDR2 YENEEA. J was trimmed by 2 bases and V by 1 base; bases with no gene match: 7. CDR3 DNA: TGTGCCAGCAGCTTAGCCGGACTAGCGCGTAACACAGATACGCAGTATTTT. Residues: CASSLAGLARNTDTQYF.

This clone has only a few counts. The rearrangement joins TRBV6-5 to TRBJ1-2; 10 bases line up with TRBD1. Germline V gene data show CDR1 as MNHEY and CDR2 as SVGAGI. Trimming removed 6 bases from V and 8 bases from J; junction bases left unmatched: 3. This CDR3 region has 12 residues. The CDR3 DNA reads TGTGCCAGCAGAACGACAGGGGGCGGCTACACCTTC. Encoded protein: CASRTTGGGYTF.